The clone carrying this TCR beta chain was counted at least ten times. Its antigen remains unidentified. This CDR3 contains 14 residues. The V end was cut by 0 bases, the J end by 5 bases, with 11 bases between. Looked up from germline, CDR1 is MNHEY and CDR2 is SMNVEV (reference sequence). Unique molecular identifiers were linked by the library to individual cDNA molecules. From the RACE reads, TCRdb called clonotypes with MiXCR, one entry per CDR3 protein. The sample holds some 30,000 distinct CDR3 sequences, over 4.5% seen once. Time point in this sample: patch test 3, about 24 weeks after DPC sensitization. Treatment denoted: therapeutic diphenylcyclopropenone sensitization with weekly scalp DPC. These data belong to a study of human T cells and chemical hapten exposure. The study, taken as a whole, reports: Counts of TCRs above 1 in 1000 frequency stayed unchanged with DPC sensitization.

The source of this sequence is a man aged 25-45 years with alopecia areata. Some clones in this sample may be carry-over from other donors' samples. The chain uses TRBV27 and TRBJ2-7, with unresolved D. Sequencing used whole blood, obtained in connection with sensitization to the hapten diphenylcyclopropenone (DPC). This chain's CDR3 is CASSLSPVSDEQYF. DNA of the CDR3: TGTGCCAGCAGTTTATCGCCCGTCAGCGACGAGCAGTACTTC.